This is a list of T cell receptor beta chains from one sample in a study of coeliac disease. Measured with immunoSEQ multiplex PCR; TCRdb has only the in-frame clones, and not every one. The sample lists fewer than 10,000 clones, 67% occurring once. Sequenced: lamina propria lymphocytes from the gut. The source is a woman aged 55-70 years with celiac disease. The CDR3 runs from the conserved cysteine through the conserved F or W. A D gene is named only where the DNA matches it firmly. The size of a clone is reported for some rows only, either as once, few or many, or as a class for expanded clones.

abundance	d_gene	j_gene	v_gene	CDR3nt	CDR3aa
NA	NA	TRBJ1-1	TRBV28	TGTGCCAGCATCCCTTTATTCAGGGTGGCAGACACTGAAGCTTTCTTT	CASIPLFRVADTEAFF
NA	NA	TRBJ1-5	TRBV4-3	TGCGCCAGCAGCCAAGAATCACTCGGAGGGCCCCAGCATTTT	CASSQESLGGPQHF
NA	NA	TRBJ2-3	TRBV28	TGTGCCAGCAGTTCCCCCCCGGGAGATACGCAGTATTTT	CASSSPPGDTQYF
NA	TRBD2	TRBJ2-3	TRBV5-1	TGCGCCAGCAGCTTGAGCCTCGGGGGGGACACAGATACGCAGTATTTT	CASSLSLGGDTDTQYF
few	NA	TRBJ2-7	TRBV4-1	TGCGCCAGCAGCCAGCTCGGGACAAACGCCTACGAGCAGTACTTC	CASSQLGTNAYEQYF
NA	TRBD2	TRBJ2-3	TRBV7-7	TGTGCCAGCAGCTTGGGACTAGCGGGGGGGCCAGATACGCAGTATTTT	CASSLGLAGGPDTQYF
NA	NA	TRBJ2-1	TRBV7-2	TGTGCCAGCAGCCCACCAGGGATCATCCAGTTCTTC	CASSPPGIIQFF
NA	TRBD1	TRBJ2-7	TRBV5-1	TGCGCCAGCAGCCCCGGGACAGCGACCTACGAGCAGTACTTC	CASSPGTATYEQYF
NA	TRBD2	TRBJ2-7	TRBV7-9	TGTGCCAGCAGCGGCCGGACTAGCGGGAGGGGAAGGGAGCAGTACTTC	CASSGRTSGRGREQYF
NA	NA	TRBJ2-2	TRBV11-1	TGTGCCAGCAGCTTAGTACGGGGCGGGGAGCTGTTTTTT	CASSLVRGGELFF
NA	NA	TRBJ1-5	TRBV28	TGTGCCAGCAGTTTATTGGGGGGGTCGTTTCGACCCCAGCATTTT	CASSLLGGSFRPQHF
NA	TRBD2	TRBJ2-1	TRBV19	TGTGCCAGTAGTAAAATAGCGGGAGGGCCCTGGGATGAGCAGTTCTTC	CASSKIAGGPWDEQFF
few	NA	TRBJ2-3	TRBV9	TGTGCCAGCAGCGTAGCCACCCGGGCAGATACGCAGTATTTT	CASSVATRADTQYF
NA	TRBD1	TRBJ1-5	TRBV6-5	TGTGCCAGCAGTTACGGACAGGGTAATCAGCCCCAGCATTTT	CASSYGQGNQPQHF
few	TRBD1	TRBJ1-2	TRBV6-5	TGTGCCAGCAGTTACGACGGGACAGCGCAGGGCTACACCTTC	CASSYDGTAQGYTF
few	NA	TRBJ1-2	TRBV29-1	TGCAGCGTTGAAGGGCTGAGGAAGGGCTACACCTTC	CSVEGLRKGYTF
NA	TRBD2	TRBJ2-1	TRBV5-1	TGCGCCAGCAGCTTGAGCGGGGCCTACAATGAGCAGTTCTTC	CASSLSGAYNEQFF
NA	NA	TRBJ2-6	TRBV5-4	TGTGCCAGCAGCCCCCGGGGCTCTGGGGCCAACGTCCTGACTTTC	CASSPRGSGANVLTF
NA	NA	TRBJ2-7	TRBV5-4	TGTGCCAGCAGCCCCCTCGGGGAAGACGAGCAGTACTTC	CASSPLGEDEQYF
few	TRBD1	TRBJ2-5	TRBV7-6	TGTGCCAGCAGCTTAGGACTCAGGGGGCTCGGAGAGACCCAGTACTTC	CASSLGLRGLGETQYF
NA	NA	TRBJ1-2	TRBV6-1	TGTGCCAGCAGTGTGAGCGGCGGCTACACCTTC	CASSVSGGYTF
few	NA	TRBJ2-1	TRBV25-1	TGTGCCAGCAGTGAATATAGCAGCCTATACAATGAGCAGTTCTTC	CASSEYSSLYNEQFF
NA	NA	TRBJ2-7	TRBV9	TGTGCCAGCAGCGTAGTTCACGGGACAATATACGAGCAGTACTTC	CASSVVHGTIYEQYF
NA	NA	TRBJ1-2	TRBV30	TGTGCCTGGAGTATCGCTGGGGCATATGGCTACACCTTC	CAWSIAGAYGYTF
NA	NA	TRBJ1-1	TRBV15	TGTGCCACCAGCGGACTTATCGATGAAGCTTTCTTT	CATSGLIDEAFF
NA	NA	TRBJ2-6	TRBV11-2	TGTGCCAGCAGCTTAGGAGGGAACTCTGGGGCCAACGTCCTGACTTTC	CASSLGGNSGANVLTF
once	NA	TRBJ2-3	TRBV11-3	TGTGCCAGCAGCCCCCCTCGGTCGGATACGCAGTATTTT	CASSPPRSDTQYF
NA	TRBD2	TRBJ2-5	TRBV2	TGTGCCAGCAACGAAAGGGTTAGCGGGAGGTTGGGTCAAGAGACCCAGTACTTC	CASNERVSGRLGQETQYF
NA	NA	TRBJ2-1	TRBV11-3	TGTGCCAGCAGCACCATACAGAGTGAGCAGTTCTTC	CASSTIQSEQFF
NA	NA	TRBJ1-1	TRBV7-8	TGTGCCAGCAGCCACAGGGCCTTGGGGACTGAAGCTTTCTTT	CASSHRALGTEAFF
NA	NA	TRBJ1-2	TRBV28	TGTGCCAGCAGAGAATGGACAGATTATGGCTACACCTTC	CASREWTDYGYTF
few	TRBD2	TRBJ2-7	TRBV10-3	TGTGCCATCAGTGAGTCGGGAGCGGGAGTGGTATACGAGCAGTACTTC	CAISESGAGVVYEQYF
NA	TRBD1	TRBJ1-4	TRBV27	TGTGCCAGCAGTGACCGTGGGACAGGGAATGAAAAACTGTTTTTT	CASSDRGTGNEKLFF
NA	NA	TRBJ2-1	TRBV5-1	TGCGCCAGCAGCTTGGGGCAGGCGGGCTCCCGGGGGGAGCAGTTCTTC	CASSLGQAGSRGEQFF
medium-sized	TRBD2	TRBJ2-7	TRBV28	TGTGCCAGCAGGTGGAGCGGGAATACCTACGAGCAGTACTTC	CASRWSGNTYEQYF
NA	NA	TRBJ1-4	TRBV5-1	TGCGCCAGCAGCTTGGTCAGTGCAACTAATGAAAAACTGTTTTTT	CASSLVSATNEKLFF
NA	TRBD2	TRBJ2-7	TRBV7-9	TGTGCCAGCAGCTCCCCCCTAGCGGGGATCTCCTACGAGCAGTACTTC	CASSSPLAGISYEQYF
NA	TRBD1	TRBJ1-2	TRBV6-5	TGTGCCAGCAGTTACTCGAGACAGGGCGGTGGCTACACCTTC	CASSYSRQGGGYTF
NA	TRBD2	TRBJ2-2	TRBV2	TGTGCCAGCAGTGGGGCTAGCGGGAGGACCGGGGAGCTGTTTTTT	CASSGASGRTGELFF
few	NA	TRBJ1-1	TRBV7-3	TGTGCCAGCAGCTCGTTGGGGGCGAACACTGAAGCTTTCTTT	CASSSLGANTEAFF
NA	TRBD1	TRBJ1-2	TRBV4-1	TGCGCCAGCAGCCAAGATACGGACAGGGGCTATGGCTACACCTTC	CASSQDTDRGYGYTF